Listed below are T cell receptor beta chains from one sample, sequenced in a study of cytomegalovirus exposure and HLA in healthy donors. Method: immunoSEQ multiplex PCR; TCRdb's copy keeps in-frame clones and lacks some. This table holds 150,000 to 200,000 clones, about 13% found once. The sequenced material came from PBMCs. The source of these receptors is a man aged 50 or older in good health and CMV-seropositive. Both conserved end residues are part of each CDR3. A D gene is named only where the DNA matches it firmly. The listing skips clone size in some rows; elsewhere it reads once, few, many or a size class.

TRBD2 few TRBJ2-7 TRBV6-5 TGTGCCAGCAGTTACGGGACTAGCGGGCCTCCCTACGAGCAGTACTTC CASSYGTSGPPYEQYF
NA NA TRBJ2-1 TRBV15 TGTGCCACCAGCAGAGATCGGGGGAGCTCCTACAATGAGCAGTTCTTC CATSRDRGSSYNEQFF
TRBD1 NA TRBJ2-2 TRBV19 TGTGCCAGTAGTATAGTAGGACAGGGAACCGGGGAGCTGTTTTTT CASSIVGQGTGELFF
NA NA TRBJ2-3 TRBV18 TGTGCCAGCTCAGGGCAGCTCACAGATACGCAGTATTTT CASSGQLTDTQYF
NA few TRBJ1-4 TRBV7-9 TGTGCCAGCAGCTTGGGACAATCTAATGAAAAACTGTTTTTT CASSLGQSNEKLFF
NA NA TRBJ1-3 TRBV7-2 TGTGCCAGCAGCTTAGTCCAGGGGAGAAACACCATATATTTT CASSLVQGRNTIYF
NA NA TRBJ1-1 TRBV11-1 TGTGCCAGCAGCTTAGATCAGGGGAGGGACACTGAAGCTTTCTTT CASSLDQGRDTEAFF
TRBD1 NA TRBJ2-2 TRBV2 TGTGCCAGCAGTAGGACAGGGGCGAACACCGGGGAGCTGTTTTTT CASSRTGANTGELFF
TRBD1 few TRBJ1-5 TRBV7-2 TGTGCCAGCAGCTTAGCCGGGACAGGGGGGAGCAATCAGCCCCAGCATTTT CASSLAGTGGSNQPQHF
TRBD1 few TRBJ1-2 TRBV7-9 TGTGCCAGCAGCCAGGGACCAGGGGGCCTTGGCTACACCTTC CASSQGPGGLGYTF
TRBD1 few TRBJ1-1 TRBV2 TGTGCCAGCAGTACCCGGGACAGGGTAACTAGAGCTTTCTTT CASSTRDRVTRAFF
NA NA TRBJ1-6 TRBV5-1 TGCGCCAGCAGCCGGGGGACGGGGTATTCACCCCTCCACTTT CASSRGTGYSPLHF
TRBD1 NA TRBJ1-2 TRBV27 TGTGCCAGCACCCCCGGGACAGGGGAAGGTGGCTACACCTTC CASTPGTGEGGYTF
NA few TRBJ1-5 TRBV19 TGTGCCAGTAGTATTCAGGGAGCGGGCCAGCCCCAGCATTTT CASSIQGAGQPQHF
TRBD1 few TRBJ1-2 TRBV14 TGTGCCAGCAGCCAAACAGGGGTTAAGGACTATGGCTACACCTTC CASSQTGVKDYGYTF
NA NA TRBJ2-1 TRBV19 TGTGCCAGTAGTATGTCGGGGTCCCTTGGAAATGAGCAGTTCTTC CASSMSGSLGNEQFF
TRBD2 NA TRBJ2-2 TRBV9 TGTGCCAGCAGCGTAGCCGGGACTAGCGGGGGGCTGAACACCGGGGAGCTCTTTTTT CASSVAGTSGGLNTGELFF
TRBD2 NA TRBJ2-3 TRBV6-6 TGTGCCAGCAGTCGGACTAGAGGGTCAGATACGCAGTATTTT CASSRTRGSDTQYF
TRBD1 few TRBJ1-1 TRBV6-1 TGTGCCAGCAGTGCCCCTGACAGGGGCACTGAAGCTTTCTTT CASSAPDRGTEAFF
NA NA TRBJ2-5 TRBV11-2 TGTGCCAGCAGCCTCCAGGGGTCGAAAGAGACCCAGTACTTC CASSLQGSKETQYF
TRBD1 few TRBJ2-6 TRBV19 TGTGCCAGTAGCCCACAGGGGGAAGGGGCCAACGTCCTGACTTTC CASSPQGEGANVLTF
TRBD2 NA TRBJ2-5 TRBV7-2 TGTGCCAGCAGCTTAGCCGGACTAGCGGGGGGCCAAGAGACCCAGTACTTC CASSLAGLAGGQETQYF
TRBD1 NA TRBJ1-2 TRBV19 TGTGCCAGTAGTATACATTTGAAAGGGGGCGCGGACTATGGCTACACCTTC CASSIHLKGGADYGYTF
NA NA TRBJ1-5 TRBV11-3 TGTGCCAGCAGCTCGACGCGGAGGTTAAGCAATCAGCCCCAGCATTTT CASSSTRRLSNQPQHF
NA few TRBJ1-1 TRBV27 TGTGCCAGCAGCCAACCGGGAAGGAACACTGAAGCTTTCTTT CASSQPGRNTEAFF
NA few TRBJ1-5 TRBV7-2 TGTGCCAGCAGCTCAGGTCGGCAGCAGCATTTT CASSSGRQQHF
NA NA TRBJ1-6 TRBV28 TGTGCCAGCAGTGCGGAGGGTGTATCCTATAATTCACCCCTCCACTTT CASSAEGVSYNSPLHF
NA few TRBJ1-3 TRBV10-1 TGCGCCAGCCCAATACAGGGTTCTGGAAACACCATATATTTT CASPIQGSGNTIYF
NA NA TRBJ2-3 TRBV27 TGTGCCAGCAGTTTGGGATGGGAGGTCGATACGCAGTATTTT CASSLGWEVDTQYF
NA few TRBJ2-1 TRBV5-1 TGCGCCAGCAGCTTGGGACTCCCGAGCTCCTACAATGAGCAGTTCTTC CASSLGLPSSYNEQFF
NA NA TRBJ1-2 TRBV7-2 TGTGCCAGCAGCCCGCAATCGGTCGCCGACACCTTC CASSPQSVADTF
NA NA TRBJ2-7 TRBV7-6 TGTGCCAGCAGCTCCGACATCTACTCCTACGAGCAGTACTTC CASSSDIYSYEQYF
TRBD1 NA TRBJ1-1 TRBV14 TGTGCCAGCAGCCAAGATTGGGACAGATACATGAACACTGAAGCTTTCTTT CASSQDWDRYMNTEAFF
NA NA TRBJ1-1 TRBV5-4 TGTGCCAGCAGCTTTACCCCCTACAGGGTGAACACTGAAGCTTTCTTT CASSFTPYRVNTEAFF
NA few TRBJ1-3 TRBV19 TGTGCCAGTAGTCCAGGGTCTGGAAACACCATATATTTT CASSPGSGNTIYF